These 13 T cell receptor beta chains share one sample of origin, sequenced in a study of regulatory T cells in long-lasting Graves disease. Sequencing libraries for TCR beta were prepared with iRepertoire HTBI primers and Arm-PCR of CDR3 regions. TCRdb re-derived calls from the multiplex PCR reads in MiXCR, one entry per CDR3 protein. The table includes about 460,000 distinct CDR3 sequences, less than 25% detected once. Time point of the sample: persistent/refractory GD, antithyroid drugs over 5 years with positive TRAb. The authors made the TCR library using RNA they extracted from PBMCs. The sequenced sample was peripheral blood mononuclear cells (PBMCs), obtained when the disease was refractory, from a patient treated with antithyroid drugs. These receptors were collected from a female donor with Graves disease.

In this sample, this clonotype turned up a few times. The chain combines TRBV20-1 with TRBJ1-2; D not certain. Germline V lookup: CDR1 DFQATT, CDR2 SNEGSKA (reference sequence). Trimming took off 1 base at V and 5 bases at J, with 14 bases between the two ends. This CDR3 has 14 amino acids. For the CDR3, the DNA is TGCAGTGCTAGAGGTCCGGGAACCGATTATGGCTACACCTTC. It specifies CSARGPGTDYGYTF.

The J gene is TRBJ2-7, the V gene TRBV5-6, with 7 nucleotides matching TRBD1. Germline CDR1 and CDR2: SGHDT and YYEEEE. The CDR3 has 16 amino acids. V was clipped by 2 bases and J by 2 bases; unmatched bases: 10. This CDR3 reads CASSFPDRRSTYEQYF. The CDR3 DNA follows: TGTGCCAGCAGCTTCCCGGACAGGCGCTCAACCTACGAGCAGTACTTC.

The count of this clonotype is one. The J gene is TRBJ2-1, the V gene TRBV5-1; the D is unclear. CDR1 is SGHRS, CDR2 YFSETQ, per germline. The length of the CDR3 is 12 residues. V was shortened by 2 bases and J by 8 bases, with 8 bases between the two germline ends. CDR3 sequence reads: CASSFAVDEQFF. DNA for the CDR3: TGCGCCAGCAGCTTCGCAGTGGATGAGCAGTTCTTC.

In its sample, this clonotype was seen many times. The CDR3 coding sequence is TGTGCCTGGAGTGTAGGGAGGAACACTGAAGCTTTCTTT. Translated, it gives CAWSVGRNTEAFF. The chain links TRBV30 to TRBJ1-1; D remains unclear. Germline loops: CDR1 GTSNPN, CDR2 SVGIG (reference sequence). V was shortened by 0 bases and J by 1 base, with 6 bases between the two germline ends. This CDR3 is 13 amino acids long.

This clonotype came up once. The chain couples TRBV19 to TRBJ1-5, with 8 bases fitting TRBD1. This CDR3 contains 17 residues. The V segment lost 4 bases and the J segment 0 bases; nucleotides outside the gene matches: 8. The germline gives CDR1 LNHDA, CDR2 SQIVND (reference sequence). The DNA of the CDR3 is TGTGCCAGTAGTACCTCCGGACAGGGAAATAGCAATCAGCCCCAGCATTTT. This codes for CASSTSGQGNSNQPQHF.

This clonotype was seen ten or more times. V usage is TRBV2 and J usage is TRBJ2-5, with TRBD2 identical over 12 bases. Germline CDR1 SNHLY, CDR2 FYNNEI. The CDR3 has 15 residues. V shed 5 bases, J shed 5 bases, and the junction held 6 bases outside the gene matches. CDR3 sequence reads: CASSLRLAGVETQYF. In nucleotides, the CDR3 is TGTGCCAGCAGTTTGCGACTAGCGGGGGTGGAGACCCAGTACTTC.

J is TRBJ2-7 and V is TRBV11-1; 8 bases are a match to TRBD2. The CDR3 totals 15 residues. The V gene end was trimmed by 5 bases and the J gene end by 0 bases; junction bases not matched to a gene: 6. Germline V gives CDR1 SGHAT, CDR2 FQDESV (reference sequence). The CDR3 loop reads CASSHLGRGSYEQYF. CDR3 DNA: TGTGCCAGCAGCCACCTCGGGAGGGGCTCCTACGAGCAGTACTTC.

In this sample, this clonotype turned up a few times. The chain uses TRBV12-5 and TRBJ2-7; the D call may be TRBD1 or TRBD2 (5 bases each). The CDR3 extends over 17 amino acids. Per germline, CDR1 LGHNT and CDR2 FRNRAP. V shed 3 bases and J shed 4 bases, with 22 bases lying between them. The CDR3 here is CASGFAGTIRAFYEQYF. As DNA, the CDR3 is TGTGCTAGTGGTTTCGCCGGGACCATCAGAGCGTTTTACGAGCAGTACTTC. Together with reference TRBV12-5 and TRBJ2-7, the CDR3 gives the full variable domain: DARVTQTPRHKVTEMGQEVTMRCQPILGHNTVFWYRQTMMQGLELLAYFRNRAPLDDSGMPKDRFSAEMPDATLATLKIQPSEPRDSAVYFCASGFAGTIRAFYEQYFGPGTRLTVT.

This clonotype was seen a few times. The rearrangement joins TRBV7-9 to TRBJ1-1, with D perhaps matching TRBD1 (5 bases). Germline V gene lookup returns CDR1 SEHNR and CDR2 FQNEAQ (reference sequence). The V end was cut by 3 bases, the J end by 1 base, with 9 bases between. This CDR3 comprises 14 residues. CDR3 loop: CASSLGRENTEAFF. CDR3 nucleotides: TGTGCCAGCAGCTTGGGCAGGGAGAACACTGAAGCTTTCTTT.

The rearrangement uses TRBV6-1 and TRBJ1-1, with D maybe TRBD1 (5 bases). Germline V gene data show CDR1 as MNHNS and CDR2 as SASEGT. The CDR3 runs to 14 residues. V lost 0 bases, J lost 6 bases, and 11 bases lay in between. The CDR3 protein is CASSEAWGRAEAFF. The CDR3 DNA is TGTGCCAGCAGTGAAGCGTGGGGACGGGCTGAAGCTTTCTTT.

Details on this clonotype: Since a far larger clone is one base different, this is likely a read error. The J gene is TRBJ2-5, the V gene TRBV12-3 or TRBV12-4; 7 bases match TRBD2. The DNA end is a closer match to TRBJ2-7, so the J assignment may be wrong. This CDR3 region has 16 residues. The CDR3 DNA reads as TGTGCCAGCAGTTCGGACGTTACCGGGACTAACGACGAGCAGTACTTC. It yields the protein CASSSDVTGTNDEQYF.

DNA for the CDR3: TGTGCCAGCAGCTTAGCCGGGGGACTAGCGGCCCCCTACGAGCAGTACTTC. Its translation is CASSLAGGLAAPYEQYF. The chain couples TRBV11-2 to TRBJ2-7; 11 bases align to TRBD2. The CDR3 covers 17 residues. V was clipped by 1 base and J by 2 bases; unmatched bases: 7. Germline loops: CDR1 SGHAT, CDR2 FQNNGV.

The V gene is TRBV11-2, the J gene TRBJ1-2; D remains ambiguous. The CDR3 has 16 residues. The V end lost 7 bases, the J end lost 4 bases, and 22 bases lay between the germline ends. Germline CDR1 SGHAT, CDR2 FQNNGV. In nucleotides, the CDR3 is TGTGCCAGCACCCCACTTGTGAACAGTCCCGGCTATGGCTACACCTTC. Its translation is CASTPLVNSPGYGYTF.